This T cell receptor beta chain emerged from a study of shared clonotypes between healthy human individuals. Germline assignment: CDR1 MGHRA and CDR2 YSYEKL. The CDR3 consists of 19 residues. Trimming removed 5 bases from V and 5 bases from J; junction bases left unmatched: 17. TCRdb's table, derived via immunoSEQ multiplex PCR, lists solely in-frame clones and lacks some. The table lists millions of clones, roughly 96% of them singletons, with 0.13% in the top ten. The sequenced sample was naive CD4+ T cells sorted from blood. Regarding subset: CD45RA+ positively selected. The origin of this receptor is a man younger than 35 in good health. The chain uses TRBV4-1 and TRBJ2-5; the match to TRBD2 covers 13 bases. In DNA, the CDR3 is TGCGCCAGCAGCTCCCGACTAGCGGGAGGAACGTTAGCTGTGGAGACCCAGTACTTC. Protein: CASSSRLAGGTLAVETQYF.